These T cell receptor beta chains were read from a single sample in a study of blood T cell repertoires in COVID-19. The table came from immunoSEQ multiplex PCR; TCRdb's copy has only in-frame clones and leaves some out. The repertoire holds about 41,000 clones, with over 80% as singletons. The sequenced sample consisted of peripheral blood. The source is an elderly woman with acute or convalescent COVID-19. CDR3s include the opening cysteine and the closing phenylalanine or tryptophan. Fields, in order: V gene, D gene, clone size, J gene, CDR3 DNA, CDR3 protein. A D gene is named only where the DNA matches it firmly. The size of a clone is reported for some rows only, either as once, few or many, or as a class for expanded clones.

TRBV4-1	TRBD2	NA	TRBJ2-2	TGCGCCAGCAGCCAAGAACGCAGCGGGGGGGCCGGCACCGGGGAGCTGTTTTTT	CASSQERSGGAGTGELFF
TRBV4-3	NA	few	TRBJ2-1	TGCGCCAGCAGCCGGCAGGCGGGGGCCTCCTACAATGAGCAGTTCTTC	CASSRQAGASYNEQFF
TRBV2	NA	NA	TRBJ1-4	TGTGCCAGCAGTAGCCCGCAACGGGAAAAACTGTTTTTT	CASSSPQREKLFF
TRBV19	NA	NA	TRBJ2-3	TGTGCCACGTCAGGGGGCGCGGGGGCAGATACGCAGTATTTT	CATSGGAGADTQYF
TRBV10-2	TRBD2	NA	TRBJ2-3	TGCGCCAGCAGTGGCTACACAGCGGGGTTCACAGATACGCAGTATTTT	CASSGYTAGFTDTQYF
TRBV9	TRBD2	NA	TRBJ2-3	TGTGCCAGCAGCGCAACTAGCGGGGGGCAGAAGGGAGATACGCAGTATTTT	CASSATSGGQKGDTQYF
TRBV5-5	NA	NA	TRBJ1-4	TGTGCCAGCAGCCGCGCAACTAATGAAAAACTGTTTTTT	CASSRATNEKLFF
TRBV19	NA	NA	TRBJ1-6	TGTGCCAGTAGTATTGGGGCCGCATCTAATTCACCCCTCCACTTT	CASSIGAASNSPLHF
TRBV10-3	TRBD1	NA	TRBJ1-4	TGTGCCATCAGTGAGTCCGGGACAGTAAATGAAAAACTGTTTTTT	CAISESGTVNEKLFF
TRBV12-3/TRBV12-4	TRBD1	NA	TRBJ1-1	TGTGCCAGCAGTCCTACAGGGGCCACTGAAGCTTTCTTT	CASSPTGATEAFF
TRBV6-9	TRBD1	NA	TRBJ2-7	TGTGCCGGGGACAGGCCGACCTCCTACGAGCAGTACTTC	CAGDRPTSYEQYF
TRBV3-1/TRBV3-2	NA	NA	TRBJ1-1	TGTGCCAGCAGCCAAGAAGCCAGGGACACTGAAGCTTTCTTT	CASSQEARDTEAFF
TRBV10-1	NA	NA	TRBJ1-1	TGCGCCAGCAAAAATCCGAGCGGTGAAGCTTTCTTT	CASKNPSGEAFF
TRBV10-3	NA	NA	TRBJ1-2	TGTGCCATCAGTGAGTCCGCAGGGAACTATGGCTACACCTTC	CAISESAGNYGYTF
TRBV7-7	TRBD2	NA	TRBJ2-1	TGTGCTAGCAGCCCAGGGACTAGCGGGGGGGCTTGGGAGCAGTTCTTC	CASSPGTSGGAWEQFF
TRBV5-8	TRBD2	few	TRBJ2-3	TGTGCCAGCGATAACGTGGGGGACTACACAGATACGCAGTATTTT	CASDNVGDYTDTQYF
TRBV28	TRBD1	NA	TRBJ1-1	TGTGCCAGCAGTTTGTGGGCAGGGGGCACTGAAGCTTTCTTT	CASSLWAGGTEAFF
TRBV15	TRBD2	NA	TRBJ2-3	TGTGCCACCAGCACACTTAGCGGGGGGCCTTCCACAGATACGCAGTATTTT	CATSTLSGGPSTDTQYF
TRBV28	NA	NA	TRBJ1-6	TGTGCCAGCAGTTTGGATCAGGGCAGCTCACCCCTCCACTTT	CASSLDQGSSPLHF
TRBV2	NA	once	TRBJ1-5	TGTGCCAGCAGTGGATTTGCGACCCAGCATTTT	CASSGFATQHF
TRBV10-2	TRBD2	NA	TRBJ2-3	TGCGCCAGCAGTGAGTTGTCCAGCGGGGGCACAGATACGCAGTATTTT	CASSELSSGGTDTQYF
TRBV28	TRBD2	NA	TRBJ2-2	TGTGCCAGCAGTACGGCGGGGGAGACCGGGGAGCTGTTTTTT	CASSTAGETGELFF
TRBV7-2	NA	NA	TRBJ1-1	TGTGCCAGCAGCTTACAGGGTAGGACTGAAGCTTTCTTT	CASSLQGRTEAFF
TRBV6-2/TRBV6-3	TRBD2	few	TRBJ2-1	TGTGCCAGCAGTTACCGACTAGCGGGGGGCAGCTCCTACAATGAGCAGTTCTTC	CASSYRLAGGSSYNEQFF
TRBV14	NA	NA	TRBJ2-3	TGTGCCAGCAGCCAAGATCTTTCAGATACGCAGTATTTT	CASSQDLSDTQYF
TRBV28	NA	NA	TRBJ1-5	TGTGCCAGCAGCTCGGGCGGACTCAGTCCCAATCAGCCCCAGCATTTT	CASSSGGLSPNQPQHF
TRBV14	TRBD1	NA	TRBJ1-6	TGTGCCAGCAGCCAAGTAGGGGGCTATTCACCCCTCCACTTT	CASSQVGGYSPLHF
TRBV6-5	NA	NA	TRBJ1-5	TGTGCCAGCATCGAACAGCAGGGGAATCAGCCCCAGCATTTT	CASIEQQGNQPQHF
TRBV5-1	NA	NA	TRBJ1-2	TGCGCCAGCAGCTTGCTCGGGGGGACTGCTAACTATGGCTACACCTTC	CASSLLGGTANYGYTF
TRBV24-1	TRBD1	NA	TRBJ2-3	TGTGCCACCAGGGCGACAGGGGGCTCAGATACGCAGTATTTT	CATRATGGSDTQYF
TRBV12-3/TRBV12-4	NA	NA	TRBJ1-5	TGTGCCAGCAGTGGACGGGACAATCAGCCCCAGCATTTT	CASSGRDNQPQHF
TRBV5-1	NA	NA	TRBJ1-1	TGCGCCAGCAGCCCGGACGAGGGTAGGAACACTGAAGCTTTCTTT	CASSPDEGRNTEAFF
TRBV15	TRBD2	NA	TRBJ2-3	TGTGCCACCAGCAGAGGAATAGCGGGGGGAACCACAGATACGCAGTATTTT	CATSRGIAGGTTDTQYF
TRBV9	NA	NA	TRBJ2-7	TGTGCCAGCAGCGTAGCAGCTAGCCCCGGAACCTACGAGCAGTACTTC	CASSVAASPGTYEQYF
TRBV6-5	NA	once	TRBJ1-5	TGTGCCAGCAGTACCAGACAGAGCAATCAGCCCCAGCATTTT	CASSTRQSNQPQHF
TRBV5-1	NA	NA	TRBJ2-7	TGCGCCAGCAGCCTTTCCCTGGGGAGTAGCGCATCCTACGAGCAGTACTTC	CASSLSLGSSASYEQYF
TRBV19	TRBD1	few	TRBJ2-5	TGTGCCAGTATGTCGACAGGGGCCAACCAAGAGACCCAGTACTTC	CASMSTGANQETQYF
TRBV10-3	NA	NA	TRBJ1-5	TGTGCCATCAGTGAGTCCGGGAGTAGCAATCAGCCCCAGCATTTT	CAISESGSSNQPQHF
TRBV6-2/TRBV6-3	TRBD2	few	TRBJ2-5	TGTGCCAGCAGTTATGTAGCGGGGACCTCCGGGACCCAGTACTTC	CASSYVAGTSGTQYF
TRBV5-1	NA	NA	TRBJ2-5	TGCGCCAGCAGCTTGGAAGCGTCCCAAGAGACCCAGTACTTC	CASSLEASQETQYF
TRBV11-3	TRBD1	NA	TRBJ1-6	TGTGCCAGCAGCGGGACAGATAATAATTCACCCCTCCACTTT	CASSGTDNNSPLHF
TRBV19	NA	NA	TRBJ1-4	TGTGCCACTGGGCAGTTTAATGAAAAACTGTTTTTT	CATGQFNEKLFF
TRBV19	NA	NA	TRBJ1-1	TGTGCCAGTAGTATAGGGGCAGGGGCGAGCACTGAAGCTTTCTTT	CASSIGAGASTEAFF
TRBV5-1	TRBD1	NA	TRBJ1-2	TGCGCCAGCAGCTTGGAGGGACAGGGGGCGGTTGACTATGGCTACACCTTC	CASSLEGQGAVDYGYTF
TRBV9	NA	NA	TRBJ2-5	TGTGCCAGCAGCGTAGGGTATGGGGGCCTGTCAGAGACCCAGTACTTC	CASSVGYGGLSETQYF
TRBV15	NA	NA	TRBJ1-5	TGTGCCACCAGCAGGGAGAGGAGTTCAACCCAGCCCCAGCATTTT	CATSRERSSTQPQHF
TRBV5-1	TRBD1	NA	TRBJ1-2	TGCGCCAGCAGCACAGGACAGGGTCAAGGCTACACCTTC	CASSTGQGQGYTF
TRBV19	NA	NA	TRBJ1-1	TGTGCCAGTAGTAAAGGCAGGGCAGCTTTCTTT	CASSKGRAAFF
TRBV3-1/TRBV3-2	TRBD2	NA	TRBJ2-1	TGTGCCAGCAGCCAAAGCGGGGTAAATGAGCAGTTCTTC	CASSQSGVNEQFF
TRBV5-6	NA	NA	TRBJ2-5	TGTGCCAGCAGCTTGTCCGCGGAGACCCAGTACTTC	CASSLSAETQYF
TRBV30	NA	NA	TRBJ1-1	TGTGCCTGGACGCGACAGCCGAACACTGAAGCTTTCTTT	CAWTRQPNTEAFF
TRBV6-1	NA	NA	TRBJ1-3	TGTGCCAGCAGTGAAGCGGGCAGGGACTCTGGAAACACCATATATTTT	CASSEAGRDSGNTIYF
TRBV6-5	TRBD1	NA	TRBJ1-4	TGTGCCACCTTCGACAGGGCGAATGAAAAACTGTTTTTT	CATFDRANEKLFF
TRBV4-1	NA	NA	TRBJ1-4	TGCGCCAGCAGCCAAGATCCAGGGCAGGGTCGAGAAAAACTGTTTTTT	CASSQDPGQGREKLFF
TRBV10-3	NA	NA	TRBJ1-3	TGTGCCATCACGGAGGGTTCTGGAAACACCATATATTTT	CAITEGSGNTIYF